Presented here are 18 T cell receptor delta chains from one specimen sequenced in a study of Vδ1+ human thymocytes. Their cognate antigens are unknown. Whole-study results and caveats: Thymic TRG and TRD repertoires appeared highly polyclonal, with Gaussian CDR3 length distributions.

RNA was extracted from the cells and then reverse transcribed. The CDR3 regions were amplified by multiplex PCR from V-gene primers to a constant-region primer. TCRdb processed the multiplex PCR reads again with the CATT caller. The repertoire includes about 73,000 delta-chain clones, around 34% of them detected once, and approximately 0.25% sits in the top ten. Source material: Vdelta1+ gamma-delta thymocytes from the thymus. The subset here: FACS-sorted CD3+ TCRalphabeta- TCRVdelta1+ TCRVdelta2- thymocytes. Receptors originate from a boy under two years old who had congenital heart surgery.

The chain links TRDV1 to TRDJ1, with 11 bases matching TRDD3. The CDR3 sequence is 21 residues long. Per the germline V gene, CDR1 is TSWWSYY and CDR2 is QGS. V was pared by 5 bases and J by 0 bases, with 20 bases of the junction left unmatched. The CDR3 region is CALGKTLRLLGDKVYTDKLIF. CDR3 DNA: TGTGCTCTTGGGAAAACCCTACGTCTACTGGGGGATAAGGTCTACACCGATAAACTCATCTTT.

This rearrangement joins TRDV1 to TRDJ1; 12 nucleotides line up with TRDD3. The CDR3 has 18 residues. With 2 bases clipped from V and 5 bases from J, the junction kept 12 bases outside the gene matches. Germline CDR1 and CDR2: TSWWSYY and QGS. Here the CDR3 DNA reads TGTGCTCTTGGGGAATCGATTCCTTACTGGGGGATACCAGATAAACTCATCTTT. Translated: CALGESIPYWGIPDKLIF.

The V call is TRDV1, the J call TRDJ1; D is possibly TRDD2 or TRDD3 (5 bases each). The CDR3 has 24 residues. The V end was cut by 4 bases, the J end by 1 base, with 40 bases between. Germline V gene data show CDR1 as TSWWSYY and CDR2 as QGS. Here the CDR3 reads CALGGHFPRRIERARVLFTDKLIF. In nucleotides, the CDR3 is TGTGCTCTTGGGGGCCACTTCCCAAGGAGGATAGAAAGAGCACGCGTGCTATTCACCGATAAACTCATCTTT.

This clone was seen only a few times. Relative to the germline gene, one junction end is altered; a read error may explain this. The rearrangement uses TRDV1 and TRDJ1; possibly TRDD2 or TRDD3 for D (9 bases each). Per the germline V gene, CDR1 is TSWWSYY and CDR2 is QGS. The CDR3 is 21 amino acids. The CDR3 is CAPGESFLLSGGWEYTDKLIF. The CDR3 region has the DNA TGTGCTCCTGGGGAATCCTTCCTACTTTCTGGGGGATGGGAGTACACCGATAAACTCATCTTT.

The sample holds a few counts of this clone. The rearrangement links TRDV1 to TRDJ1; 8 nucleotides align to TRDD3. With 7 bases clipped from V and 0 bases from J, the junction kept 16 bases outside the gene matches. Per germline, CDR1 TSWWSYY and CDR2 QGS. This CDR3 comprises 18 residues. CDR3 sequence (DNA): TGTGCTCTTGACCTTTTCCCGGACTGGGGGCCCCACACCGATAAACTCATCTTT. Translation: CALDLFPDWGPHTDKLIF.

The chain links TRDV1 to TRDJ1; 10 nucleotides line up with TRDD3. The CDR3 spans 18 residues. J gave up 1 base and V 5 bases, and 13 bases lay outside the gene matches. The germline V gene has CDR1 TSWWSYY and CDR2 QGS. The CDR3 region has the DNA TGTGCTCTTGGGAGCTTCCTACGGGGGATACGGAGCACCGATAAACTCATCTTT. Residues: CALGSFLRGIRSTDKLIF.

The rearrangement uses TRDV2 and TRDJ1; TRDD3 agrees at 7 bases. Germline loops: CDR1 GEAIGNYY, CDR2 EKD. The V and J ends lost 9 bases and 0 bases, in that order; junction bases with no gene match: 9. The CDR3 covers 14 residues. CDR3: CATGIRDHTDKLIF. CDR3 nucleotide sequence: TGTGCCACGGGGATAAGGGATCACACCGATAAACTCATCTTT.

This clone was seen only a few times. The V call is TRDV1, the J call TRDJ1; TRDD3 aligns across 11 bases. Germline CDR1 reads TSWWSYY; CDR2 reads QGS. Trimming removed 1 base from V and 4 bases from J; junction bases left unmatched: 35. This CDR3 is built from 26 residues. Here the CDR3 reads CALGEPCLLYPTLGDIPYPGGDKLIF. Written as DNA, the CDR3 is TGTGCTCTTGGGGAACCCTGTCTACTCTACCCTACACTGGGGGATATACCCTATCCCGGGGGCGATAAACTCATCTTT.

This clone was counted only a few times. This specimen includes other DNA sequences encoding the same CDR3. The rearrangement links TRDV1 to TRDJ1, with 9 positions matching TRDD3. The CDR3 spans 17 residues. Germline V CDR1 and CDR2: TSWWSYY, QGS. Germline trimming cut 6 bases from V and 0 bases from J; bases unmatched to any gene: 11. The CDR3 region is CALGLRLGDYYTDKLIF. In DNA form, the CDR3 reads TGTGCTCTTGGCCTCCGACTGGGGGACTACTACACCGATAAACTCATCTTT.

The rearrangement joins TRDV1 to TRDJ1; D ambiguous. This CDR3 has 15 residues. The germline V gene has CDR1 TSWWSYY and CDR2 QGS. The germline V and J ends were trimmed by 0 bases and 7 bases, with 15 bases remaining between them. For the CDR3, the DNA is TGTGCTCTTGGGGAACTTTACTGTGGGCCTCGTAAACTCATCTTT. Its protein product is CALGELYCGPRKLIF.

The count of this clone is one. The chain couples TRDV1 to TRDJ1, with 8 bases fitting TRDD2. This CDR3 has 20 residues. Trimming cost V 1 base and J 3 bases; bases outside gene matches: 19. In germline, CDR1 is TSWWSYY, CDR2 QGS. CDR3 amino acids: CALGEPSGPLPRVPADKLIF. The DNA for the CDR3 is TGTGCTCTTGGGGAACCTAGCGGACCCCTTCCTAGGGTACCCGCCGATAAACTCATCTTT.

On this clone: One junction end disagrees with the germline gene, perhaps due to a read error. The chain couples TRDV1 to TRDJ1; 10 nucleotides agree with TRDD3. The CDR3 is 23 amino acids. Germline V lookup: CDR1 TSWWSYY, CDR2 QGS. The CDR3 region is CAFGRGISSETLFYWGICDKLIF. The DNA of the CDR3 is TGTGCTTTTGGGAGGGGTATTTCCTCCGAAACCCTATTCTACTGGGGGATCTGCGATAAACTCATCTTT.

This clone appeared a few times. This rearrangement joins TRDV1 to TRDJ1; the D is unclear. The CDR3 covers 14 residues. Per the germline V gene, CDR1 is TSWWSYY and CDR2 is QGS. Trimming left V 2 bases short and J 3 bases short, with 10 bases between. For the CDR3, the DNA is TGTGCTCTTGGGGAAGTCCACCTCGCCGATAAACTCATCTTT. Residues: CALGEVHLADKLIF.

This clone was found a few times. This chain links TRDV1 with TRDJ1; TRDD3 matches 8 bases. Per germline, CDR1 TSWWSYY and CDR2 QGS. The CDR3 sequence is 18 residues long. Trimming took 8 bases from V and 0 from J; bases not matched to a gene: 17. The CDR3 region is CALLPAHDWGPYTDKLIF. The CDR3 nucleotides read TGTGCTCTTCTTCCCGCTCATGACTGGGGGCCCTACACCGATAAACTCATCTTT.

The chain links TRDV1 to TRDJ1; 8 bases match TRDD3. CDR1 and CDR2 (germline): TSWWSYY, QGS. The CDR3 runs to 19 residues. The J segment lost 0 bases and the V segment lost 3 bases, leaving 15 bases of the junction unmatched. The CDR3, as DNA: TGTGCTCTTGGGGACCCAGCTCTTACTGGGGGCCCTTACACCGATAAACTCATCTTT. Residues: CALGDPALTGGPYTDKLIF.

The rearrangement joins TRDV1 to TRDJ1; 13 positions agree with TRDD3. CDR1 is TSWWSYY, CDR2 QGS, per germline. The CDR3 contains 19 residues. The V segment lost 1 base and the J segment 0 bases; nucleotides outside the gene matches: 8. CDR3 sequence: CALGERLLGDTQYTDKLIF. CDR3 DNA sequence: TGTGCTCTTGGGGAACGGTTACTGGGGGATACGCAGTACACCGATAAACTCATCTTT.

The chain carries TRDV1 and TRDJ1; TRDD2 might be the D (5 bases). V was shortened by 3 bases and J by 1 base, with 12 bases between the two germline ends. Germline V CDR1 and CDR2: TSWWSYY, QGS. The CDR3 runs 15 residues. CDR3 sequence reads: CALGETSLFTDKLIF. In DNA form, the CDR3 reads TGTGCTCTTGGGGAGACTTCCCTCTTCACCGATAAACTCATCTTT.

The rearrangement links TRDV1 to TRDJ1, with 10 bases matching TRDD3. From germline, CDR1 is TSWWSYY and CDR2 QGS. V was pared by 2 bases and J by 0 bases, with 24 bases of the junction left unmatched. The CDR3 is 23 amino acids. As DNA, the CDR3 is TGTGCTCTTGGGGAATGTCCCGCCCCAGAAACCTACTGGGGGATGGTGGACACCGATAAACTCATCTTT. Its protein is CALGECPAPETYWGMVDTDKLIF.